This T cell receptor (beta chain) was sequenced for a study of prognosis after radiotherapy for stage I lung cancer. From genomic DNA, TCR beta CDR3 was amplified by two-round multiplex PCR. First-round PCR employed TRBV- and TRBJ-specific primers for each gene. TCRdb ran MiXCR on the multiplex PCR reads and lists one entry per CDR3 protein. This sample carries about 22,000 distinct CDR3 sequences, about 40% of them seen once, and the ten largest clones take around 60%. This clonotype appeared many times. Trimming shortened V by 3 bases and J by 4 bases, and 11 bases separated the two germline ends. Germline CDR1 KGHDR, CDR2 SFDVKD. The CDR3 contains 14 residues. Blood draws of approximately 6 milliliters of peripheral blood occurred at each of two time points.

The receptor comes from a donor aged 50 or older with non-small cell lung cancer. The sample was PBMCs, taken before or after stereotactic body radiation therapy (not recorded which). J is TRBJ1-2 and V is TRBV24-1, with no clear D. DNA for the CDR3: TGTGCCACCAGTGATACAACGGGCCTCTATGGCTACACCTTC. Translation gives CATSDTTGLYGYTF.